The clone carrying this T cell receptor (beta chain) came up many times. The antigen remains undetermined. The sample is drawn from a study of CD8+CD57+ T cells in acquired aplastic anemia. As for the study in general: The study obtained an average of around 3.4 ug of DNA from sorted CD4+ and CD8+ cells. As sequenced from healthy donors, CD4+ cells averaged around 10 million reads.

Broader study findings: Researchers report that 25 to 35 CD8+ CDR3 sequences appeared in both patients and controls.

TCR beta VDJ and CDR3 were profiled, and genomic DNA was the template. In TCRdb, the reads were re-called with MiXCR into one record per CDR3 protein. Of around 230,000 distinct CDR3 sequences listed, 61% are singletons. This CDR3 has 16 amino acids. Germline CDR1 MNHNY, CDR2 SVGAGI (reference sequence). Trimming removed 5 bases at V and 7 bases at J, with 24 bases between. The chain has TRBV6-6 and TRBJ2-7; TRBD1 or TRBD2 may be the D gene (6 bases each). Input material: sorted CD4+, CD8+, or CD8+CD57+ T cells (not recorded which) from PBMCs. The receptor comes from a human donor in good health. This CDR3 reads CASSPPTGSRRGEQYF. The CDR3 DNA is TGTGCCAGCAGTCCCCCCACAGGGAGCAGGAGGGGGGAGCAGTACTTC.